These T cell receptor beta chains were read from a single sample in a study of blood T cell repertoires in COVID-19. Sequencing used immunoSEQ multiplex PCR; TCRdb keeps in-frame clones, though not all of them. Altogether 300,000 to 400,000 clones are present, roughly 90% being singletons, with the ten largest covering more than 5.5%. Material: peripheral blood. These receptor sequences come from a woman aged 70-85 years with COVID-19, enrolled during active disease. The conserved cysteine and the conserved F or W are not part of the CDR3 here. A D gene is named only where the DNA matches it firmly.

j_call v_call d_call cdr3_aa
TRBJ1-1 TRBV2 TRBD1 ASRQGAFDTEAF
TRBJ2-2 TRBV3-1/TRBV3-2 TRBD2 ASSHLAAGELF
TRBJ1-1 TRBV18 . ASSPIHENTEAF
TRBJ1-5 TRBV24-1 . ATSPGDQPQH
TRBJ1-4 TRBV27 TRBD1 ASSTTGGPNEKLF
TRBJ2-7 TRBV6-5 . ASSLVARHYEQY
TRBJ1-1 TRBV4-3 TRBD1 ASSQDKQGALMNTEAF
TRBJ2-7 TRBV12-5 . ASGLEGQFPYEQY
TRBJ2-7 TRBV3-1/TRBV3-2 TRBD2 ARRPSARGAGGPHEQY
TRBJ1-5 TRBV5-1 . ASSLTGNQPQH
TRBJ2-6 TRBV27 . ASSLGNFGRGANVLT
TRBJ1-3 TRBV2 . ASSAGSGNTIY
TRBJ2-1 TRBV5-1 TRBD2 ASSLKLAGNEQF
TRBJ1-2 TRBV4-3 . ASSQGQGGYT
TRBJ1-2 TRBV5-1 . ASFSGTLFYGYT
TRBJ1-4 TRBV3-1/TRBV3-2 . ASSQEWGWGDEKLF
TRBJ1-2 TRBV10-3 . AISERDTGISGYT
TRBJ1-1 TRBV28 TRBD1 ASRPMTGGNTEAF
TRBJ1-4 TRBV6-1 . ASSEWRAEEKLF
TRBJ1-2 TRBV7-2 TRBD1 ASSPTDRVNYGYT
TRBJ2-5 TRBV12-3/TRBV12-4 . ATAEGGETQY
TRBJ2-6 TRBV6-2/TRBV6-3 TRBD1 ASSPDRGSGANVLT
TRBJ1-1 TRBV9 . ASSAPRGETEAF
TRBJ2-7 TRBV5-6 . ASSLVQDEQY
TRBJ1-6 TRBV7-2 TRBD1 ASSQTGDNSPLH
TRBJ1-4 TRBV24-1 TRBD1 ATSETGSNEKLF
TRBJ1-1 TRBV7-9 . ASRGAEAF